This passage covers 13 T cell receptor beta chains from one sample sequenced in a study of cytomegalovirus exposure and HLA in healthy donors. Primers included in the PCR were 60 Vbeta and 13 Jbeta primers. Sequenced by immunoSEQ multiplex PCR; TCRdb stores in-frame clones only, minus some. The sample lists about 120,000 clones; approximately 79% were seen once. Sequencing used PBMCs. All receptors come from a man younger than 40 in good health and CMV-seronegative.

The J gene is TRBJ2-5, the V gene TRBV7-2; the D is unclear. V dropped 2 bases and J dropped 1 base, with 8 bases sitting between them. Germline V gene lookup returns CDR1 SGHTA and CDR2 FQGNSA. The CDR3 runs to 14 residues. The CDR3 DNA sequence: TGTGCCAGCAGCTTATGGCCATCCCAAGAGACCCAGTACTTC. Amino acids: CASSLWPSQETQYF.

The V call is TRBV4-3, the J call TRBJ2-2; tentatively, D is TRBD2 (7 bases). Per the germline V gene, CDR1 is LGHNA and CDR2 is YSLEER. This CDR3 region has 18 residues. V gave up 4 bases and J gave up 4 bases, with 22 bases separating them. In DNA form, the CDR3 reads TGCGCCAGCAGCCGAGGGGGGCGGGGAGGGCCGATCACCGGGGAGCTGTTTTTT. Translation: CASSRGGRGGPITGELFF.

The chain links TRBV6-5 to TRBJ2-3, with D possibly matching TRBD1 (5 bases). The germline V and J ends were trimmed by 2 bases and 5 bases, with 14 bases remaining between them. The CDR3 spans 15 residues. The germline V gene encodes CDR1 MNHEY and CDR2 SVGAGI. This chain's CDR3 is CASSYEGVGGDTQYF. The DNA for the CDR3 is TGTGCCAGCAGTTACGAAGGGGTGGGTGGAGATACGCAGTATTTT.

The sample holds a few counts of this clone. The J gene is TRBJ1-4, the V gene TRBV5-5; D is perhaps TRBD1 (6 bases). Germline V gene data show CDR1 as SGHKS and CDR2 as YYEKEE (reference sequence). The CDR3 runs 15 residues. V gave up 3 bases and J gave up 7 bases, with 16 bases separating them. CDR3: CASSSGTRRSEKLFF. The CDR3 DNA follows: TGTGCCAGCAGCTCAGGGACACGGCGGTCTGAAAAACTGTTTTTT. Looking up the rest from reference TRBV5-5 and TRBJ1-4 gives the full variable domain: DAGVTQSPTHLIKTRGQQVTLRCSPISGHKSVSWYQQVLGQGPQFIFQYYEKEERGRGNFPDRFSARQFPNYSSELNVNALLLGDSALYLCASSSGTRRSEKLFFGSGTQLSVL.

CDR3 amino acids: CASSENPGQGRNEQFF. CDR3 sequence (DNA): TGCGCCAGCAGTGAGAATCCGGGACAGGGGAGAAATGAGCAGTTCTTC. The rearrangement links TRBV5-1 to TRBJ2-1, with TRBD1 matching over 10 bases. V dropped 5 bases and J dropped 7; count of bases not matched to a gene: 12. Germline assignment: CDR1 SGHRS and CDR2 YFSETQ. The CDR3 totals 16 residues. The complete variable domain, with remaining parts taken from reference TRBV5-1 and TRBJ2-1, reads KAGVTQTPRYLIKTRGQQVTLSCSPISGHRSVSWYQQTPGQGLQFLFEYFSETQRNKGNFPGRFSGRQFSNSRSEMNVSTLELGDSALYLCASSENPGQGRNEQFFGPGTRLTVL.

The J gene is TRBJ1-6, the V gene TRBV19; D not resolved. The CDR3 has 17 amino acids. V was pared by 5 bases and J by 0 bases, with 14 bases between. CDR1 and CDR2 (germline): LNHDA, SQIVND (reference sequence). CDR3 amino acids: CASSPRFGSSYNSPLHF. In nucleotides, the CDR3 is TGTGCCAGTAGTCCGCGGTTTGGGAGCTCCTATAATTCACCCCTCCACTTT.

The V gene is TRBV2, the J gene TRBJ1-4; 7 bases agree with TRBD1. Germline CDR1 reads SNHLY; CDR2 reads FYNNEI. The V and J ends lost 6 bases and 7 bases, in that order; junction bases with no gene match: 5. The CDR3 covers 13 residues. The CDR3 reads CASRRGLGEKLFF. In DNA form, the CDR3 reads TGTGCCAGCAGAAGGGGGCTCGGTGAAAAACTGTTTTTT.

The rearrangement uses TRBV6-1 and TRBJ1-6; D gene uncertain. CDR1 and CDR2 (germline): MNHNS, SASEGT. Between the trimmed V and J ends, which lost 10 bases and 5 bases, there was a span of 15 bases. The CDR3 length is 14 residues. CDR3 residues: CAIAREFNNSPLHF. Written as DNA, the CDR3 is TGTGCCATCGCACGGGAGTTCAATAATTCACCCCTCCACTTT.

CDR3 coding DNA: TGTGCCTGGAGTCGTAACAGGGCGGCGTCTGAAAAACTGTTTTTT. Translation gives CAWSRNRAASEKLFF. This rearrangement joins TRBV30 to TRBJ1-4; the D gene is possibly TRBD1 (6 bases). This CDR3 has 15 residues. From germline, CDR1 is GTSNPN and CDR2 SVGIG (reference sequence). Trimming removed 2 bases from V and 7 bases from J, with 17 bases in between.

This chain connects TRBV9 to TRBJ1-4; 9 bases align to TRBD1. V was pared by 4 bases and J by 5 bases, with 6 bases of the junction left unmatched. Germline loops: CDR1 SGDLS, CDR2 YYNGEE. This CDR3 region has 15 residues. DNA of the CDR3: TGTGCCAGCAGCTCGACAGGGGGACAGAATGAAAAACTGTTTTTT. It codes for CASSSTGGQNEKLFF.

The rearrangement uses TRBV10-3 and TRBJ2-3; 13 nucleotides agree with TRBD2. Per germline, CDR1 ENHRY and CDR2 SYGVKD. The CDR3 length is 16 residues. Germline trimming cut 2 bases from V and 4 bases from J; bases unmatched to any gene: 3. The CDR3 loop is CAISEGLAGAADTQYF. DNA for the CDR3: TGTGCCATCAGTGAGGGACTAGCGGGGGCAGCAGATACGCAGTATTTT.

V gene TRBV1 combines with J gene TRBJ2-7; TRBD2, the table's D call, lacks a check against the DNA. TRBV1 is listed as a pseudogene. There are 15 residues in the CDR3. For the CDR3, the DNA is TGCACCAGCAGCCAAGATTTGGCGGCCCGGTACGAGCAGTACTTC. It is translated as CTSSQDLAARYEQYF.

The V and J genes are TRBV5-1 and TRBJ2-2; 10 nucleotides agree with TRBD1. The CDR3 runs to 16 residues. CDR1 is SGHRS and CDR2 is YFSETQ in the germline V gene. J was trimmed by 1 base and V by 0 bases; bases with no gene match: 0. DNA for the CDR3: TGCGCCAGCAGCTTGGGGGACAGGGGGAACACCGGGGAGCTGTTTTTT. It specifies CASSLGDRGNTGELFF.